This is a list of T cell receptor beta chains from one sample in a study of T-cell memory formation after mild COVID-19. Via MiXCR, TCRdb re-called the 5' RACE reads, giving one row per CDR3 protein. Seen here are fewer than 500,000 distinct CDR3 sequences, about 23% observed once, and the top ten hold roughly an eighth. Sequenced: PBMCs or a T cell subset sorted from them (not recorded which). These receptors all come from an adult woman who had mild COVID-19 (a few samples of this study predate the infection). Cell type and time point are not known. The CDR3 runs from the conserved cysteine through the conserved F or W. A D gene is named only where the DNA matches it firmly. Clone size appears in some rows only: once, few, many, or a class for an expanded clone.

clone_size	d_call	cdr3_length	j_call	v_call	cdr3_nt	cdr3_aa
few	NA	15	TRBJ1-1	TRBV6-5	TGTGCCAGCAGCCTAAGCAGGGCAGGGACCACTGAAGCTTTCTTT	CASSLSRAGTTEAFF
few	TRBD1	13	TRBJ1-1	TRBV2	TGTGCCAGCAACCGACAGGGGAAACAAGGAGCTTTCTTT	CASNRQGKQGAFF
NA	NA	13	TRBJ2-7	TRBV9	TGTGCCAGCAGCGTAGCGGCCGACTACGAGCAGTACTTC	CASSVAADYEQYF
NA	NA	15	TRBJ2-3	TRBV30	TGTGCCTGGAGTGTCCTGAGGGCTAGCACAGATACGCAGTATTTT	CAWSVLRASTDTQYF
NA	TRBD1	14	TRBJ2-7	TRBV5-1	TGCGCCAGCCAACCCTACAGGGGGAAGTACGAGCAGTACTTC	CASQPYRGKYEQYF
many	TRBD2	16	TRBJ2-7	TRBV28	TGTGCCAGCAGCCTCGGACTAGCGGGAGAGACGGGCGAGCAGTACTTC	CASSLGLAGETGEQYF
few	NA	16	TRBJ2-1	TRBV7-8	TGTGCCAGCAGCTACCTCGAAGACTTCGCATCCAATGAGCAGTTCTTC	CASSYLEDFASNEQFF
few	NA	18	TRBJ2-1	TRBV5-4	TGTGCCAGCAGCTTAGGCGGGGGCTTCAAGTGGATTGGCAATGAGCAGTTCTTC	CASSLGGGFKWIGNEQFF
few	TRBD1	14	TRBJ1-2	TRBV7-9	TGTGCCAGCAGCCCGCAGGGGGGTCATGGTGGCTACACCTTC	CASSPQGGHGGYTF
NA	TRBD2	14	TRBJ2-7	TRBV28	TGTGCCAGCAGTTTGAGATCTAGCGGGAGGAGACCGTACTTC	CASSLRSSGRRPYF
NA	TRBD1	14	TRBJ1-1	TRBV6-2/TRBV6-3	TGTGCCAGCACCTCGGACAGGCGGAACACTGAAGCTTTCTTT	CASTSDRRNTEAFF
NA	NA	12	TRBJ2-5	TRBV3-1	TGTGCCAGCAAAGGGTTACAAGAGACCCAGTACTTC	CASKGLQETQYF
NA	NA	14	TRBJ1-4	TRBV7-8	TGTGCCAGCAGCTTAACATGGCTGAATGAAAAACTGTTTTTT	CASSLTWLNEKLFF
few	NA	17	TRBJ2-3	TRBV10-3	TGTGCCTCAGGAGCGACTAGTAATGTACAGCCGGCGGGTACGCAGTATTTT	CASGATSNVQPAGTQYF
NA	TRBD2	16	TRBJ2-5	TRBV4-1	TGCGCCAGCAGCCAAGACTTTGCGGGGGGCCAAGAGACCCAGTACTTC	CASSQDFAGGQETQYF
few	TRBD2	16	TRBJ2-3	TRBV15	TGTGCCACCAGCAGAGTCGCTAGCGGGGGAATTAATACGCAGTATTTT	CATSRVASGGINTQYF
NA	NA	13	TRBJ2-1	TRBV7-9	TGTGCCAGCAGCTTAGACCAGTACAATGAGCAGTTCTTC	CASSLDQYNEQFF
few	NA	13	TRBJ2-5	TRBV29-1	TGCAGCGCTATCGGGAGTAGGGGGGAGACCCAGTACTTC	CSAIGSRGETQYF
NA	NA	15	TRBJ2-3	TRBV11-2	TGTGCCAGCCGAAAACCGGGAAGCTACACAGATACGCAGTATTTT	CASRKPGSYTDTQYF
NA	NA	12	TRBJ1-5	TRBV6-1	TGTGCCAGCAGTGAGGGTAATCAGCCCCAGCATTTT	CASSEGNQPQHF
few	NA	18	TRBJ2-2	TRBV5-1	TGCGCCAGCAGCTTGGGGGCCTCCGGGACACGGAACACCGGGGAGCTGTTTTTT	CASSLGASGTRNTGELFF
many	NA	14	TRBJ2-3	TRBV12-3/TRBV12-4	TGTGCCAGCAGTCTAACTAGCTCCACAGATACGCAGTATTTT	CASSLTSSTDTQYF
NA	NA	13	TRBJ1-1	TRBV24-1	TGTGCCACCAGTGATGGGGGGAACACTGAAGCTTTCTTT	CATSDGGNTEAFF
NA	NA	13	TRBJ1-5	TRBV7-8	TGTGCCAGCAGCTTATCCAGGGGTCAGCCCCAGCATTTT	CASSLSRGQPQHF
few	NA	15	TRBJ2-3	TRBV5-1	TGCGCCAGCAGCTTGGTTAACGGGATCACAGATACGCAGTATTTT	CASSLVNGITDTQYF
NA	NA	18	TRBJ2-7	TRBV5-1	TGCGCCAGCAGCTTGTGGGCAGGGAATCCCCTGAGCTCCTACGAGCAGTACTTC	CASSLWAGNPLSSYEQYF
few	TRBD2	16	TRBJ2-1	TRBV7-9	TGTGCCAGCAGCTTAGGTAGCGGGGGGTCATACAATGAGCAGTTCTTC	CASSLGSGGSYNEQFF
NA	TRBD2	19	TRBJ2-2	TRBV7-3	TGTGCCAGCAGCCAACACCCACTCGGGGGGGGACTGAACACCGGGGAGCTGTTTTTT	CASSQHPLGGGLNTGELFF
few	NA	13	TRBJ2-7	TRBV29-1	TGCAGCGTTGAAGTCGGCCAGGGCTACGAGCAGTACTTC	CSVEVGQGYEQYF
NA	NA	15	TRBJ2-3	TRBV20-1	TGCAGTGCTAGTCCATCGAGTGCCGCCGCAGATACGCAGTATTTT	CSASPSSAAADTQYF
NA	NA	14	TRBJ1-2	TRBV7-9	TGTGCCAGCAGCTTAGCGCTATCCCCGGGGGGCTACACCTTC	CASSLALSPGGYTF
few	NA	15	TRBJ2-2	TRBV6-5	TGTGCCAGCAGTTACGGGGCCTACAACACCGGGGAGCTGTTTTTT	CASSYGAYNTGELFF
few	TRBD2	14	TRBJ2-7	TRBV9	TGTGCCAGCCCCCTTCTAGCGGACCGCTACGAGCAGTACTTC	CASPLLADRYEQYF
NA	TRBD1	17	TRBJ2-1	TRBV7-8	TGTGCCAGCAGCGCAGACAGGGGGTACTCGGCCTACAATGAGCAGTTCTTC	CASSADRGYSAYNEQFF
NA	NA	12	TRBJ2-7	TRBV7-9	TGTGCCAGCAGCTTAGATATGTGGGAGCAGTACTTC	CASSLDMWEQYF
NA	TRBD2	15	TRBJ2-7	TRBV20-1	TGCAGTGCTAGAGATCTAGCGGGGCCCTCCTACGAGCAGTACTTC	CSARDLAGPSYEQYF
NA	TRBD2	16	TRBJ2-1	TRBV9	TGTGCCAGCAGCGCCCGACTAGCCGGCACCTACAATGAGCAGTTCTTC	CASSARLAGTYNEQFF
few	NA	13	TRBJ1-2	TRBV30	TGTGCCTGGACCCTGGGGGAACACTATGGCTACACCTTC	CAWTLGEHYGYTF
few	NA	18	TRBJ2-2	TRBV11-2	TGTGCCAGCAGCTTATACGCCTCCGGCAGGGGGAACACCGGGGAGCTGTTTTTT	CASSLYASGRGNTGELFF
NA	NA	14	TRBJ1-3	TRBV7-2	TGTGCCAGCCTTAAGGACGCTTCTGGAAACACCATATATTTT	CASLKDASGNTIYF
few	NA	13	TRBJ2-1	TRBV5-4	TGTGCCAGCAGCGCCGAAAGTGTGGGTGAGCAGTTCTTC	CASSAESVGEQFF
NA	NA	15	TRBJ2-7	TRBV15	TGTGCCACCAGCAGTTCCAGGGGAAGCTCCTACGAGCAGTACTTC	CATSSSRGSSYEQYF
NA	NA	11	TRBJ2-1	TRBV5-1	TGCGCCAGCAGGAGGGCAGCAGAGCAGTTCTTC	CASRRAAEQFF
NA	TRBD2	16	TRBJ2-2	TRBV7-9	TGTGCCAGCAGCCCAATAGCGGGAGGGCCCTCCGGGGAGCTGTTTTTT	CASSPIAGGPSGELFF
few	NA	18	TRBJ2-5	TRBV7-2	TGTGCCAGCAGCTTAGGCCCCCCCCCCGGAGGGGGCCAAGAGACCCAGTACTTC	CASSLGPPPGGGQETQYF
few	NA	11	TRBJ2-7	TRBV3-1	TGTGCCAGCAGCCAGGGGCAGGCGCAGTACTTC	CASSQGQAQYF
few	TRBD2	16	TRBJ2-5	TRBV3-1	TGTGCCAGCCGTGTGGGGCTAGCGGGAGGAGAGGAGACCCAGTACTTC	CASRVGLAGGEETQYF
NA	NA	13	TRBJ1-5	TRBV12-3/TRBV12-4	TGTGCCAGCAGTCGGAGGGCCGATCAGCCCCAGCATTTT	CASSRRADQPQHF
NA	NA	12	TRBJ2-3	TRBV12-3/TRBV12-4	TGTGCCAGCAGCTCCGCCGAATGTGCGCAGTATTTT	CASSSAECAQYF
NA	NA	17	TRBJ1-2	TRBV7-9	TGTGCCAGCAGCCCCCCTCTAGGTGACCCAGTTAACTATGGCTACACCTTC	CASSPPLGDPVNYGYTF
few	NA	15	TRBJ2-1	TRBV29-1	TGCAGCGTTGTGATGGCTCGCTCTTTTTACAATGAGCAGTTCTTC	CSVVMARSFYNEQFF
NA	NA	15	TRBJ2-7	TRBV11-3	TGTGCCAGCAGCTTAGAATCCGACTCAACCTACGAGCAGTACTTC	CASSLESDSTYEQYF
few	TRBD2	16	TRBJ2-2	TRBV5-1	TGCGCCAGCAGCCCGGGACTAGCGGGGGGCACCGGGGAGCTGTTTTTT	CASSPGLAGGTGELFF
few	NA	16	TRBJ2-3	TRBV15	TGTGCCACCAGCAGAGATCGGGCGGTTAGCACAGATACGCAGTATTTT	CATSRDRAVSTDTQYF
NA	TRBD1	18	TRBJ1-2	TRBV15	TGTGCCACCAGCAGAGCTGGACCCCGGACAGGGGAAAACTATGGCTACACCTTC	CATSRAGPRTGENYGYTF
few	TRBD1	15	TRBJ1-6	TRBV20-1	TGCAGTGCTAGGGAATCCGGGACAGGGAGATCACCCCTCCACTTT	CSARESGTGRSPLHF
NA	NA	17	TRBJ1-1	TRBV4-1	TGCGCCAGCAGCCAGGGCTATGGGATGGGCTCGAACACTGAAGCTTTCTTT	CASSQGYGMGSNTEAFF
few	NA	13	TRBJ2-5	TRBV3-1	TGTGCCAGCAGCCCCCGGAACCAAGAGACCCAGTACTTC	CASSPRNQETQYF